This TCR beta chain was recorded in a study of chemoradiotherapy in HPV16-positive cancers. Study information: Functional T-cell assays on a couple of HPV16-positive patients' cells defined candidate HPV-specific clones and common TCR motifs.

The junction had 1 base not matched to a gene; V was cut back by 1 base and J by 2 bases. Germline CDR1 and CDR2: SQVTM and ANQGSEA. CDR3 length: 14 amino acids. Only in-frame clones appear in the TCRdb table, and some are missing; sequencing was by immunoSEQ multiplex PCR. The profile covers 23,000 or so clones, with about 90% appearing a single time and roughly 4.3% taken by the ten largest. Comment on this clone: Antigen: not known.

Findings and limits, study-wide: In HPV16-positive patients, HPV-responsive T-cell expansion tracked better recurrence-free survival.

The receptor was derived from a human donor with HPV-associated anogenital cancer. Here the sequenced sample was blood, taken from a patient who underwent chemoradiotherapy. The V call is TRBV29-1, the J call TRBJ1-5; 8 bases are shared with TRBD1. This chain's CDR3 is CSVEVTGGNQPQHF. The CDR3 DNA reads as TGCAGCGTTGAAGTGACAGGGGGCAATCAGCCCCAGCATTTT. Full variable domain (missing parts from reference TRBV29-1 and TRBJ1-5): SAVISQKPSRDICQRGTSLTIQCQVDSQVTMMFWYRQQPGQSLTLIATANQGSEATYESGFVIDKFPISRPNLTFSTLTVSNMSPEDSSIYLCSVEVTGGNQPQHFGDGTRLSIL.